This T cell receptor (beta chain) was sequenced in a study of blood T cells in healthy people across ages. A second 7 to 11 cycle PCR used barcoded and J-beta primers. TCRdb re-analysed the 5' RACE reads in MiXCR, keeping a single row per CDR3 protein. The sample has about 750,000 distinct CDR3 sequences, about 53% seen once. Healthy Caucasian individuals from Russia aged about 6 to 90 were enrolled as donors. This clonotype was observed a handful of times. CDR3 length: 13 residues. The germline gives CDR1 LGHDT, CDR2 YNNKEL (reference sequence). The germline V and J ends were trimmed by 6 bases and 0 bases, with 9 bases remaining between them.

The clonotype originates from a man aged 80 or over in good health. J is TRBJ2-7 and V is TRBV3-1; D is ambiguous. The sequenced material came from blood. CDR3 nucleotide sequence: TGTGCCAGCAGGGATCTTAGCTCCTACGAGCAGTACTTC. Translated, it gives CASRDLSSYEQYF.